This TCR beta chain originates from a study of PD-1 blockade in mismatch repair-deficient tumors. At the level of the study: All were previously treated, progressing patients with some twelve mismatch repair-deficient cancer types. Study-wide findings and caveats: Rapid post-treatment expansion, then contraction, generally preceding radiologic response, marked tumor-resident clones.

Data came from immunoSEQ multiplex PCR; TCRdb stores just in-frame clones and leaves some out. This sample yields approximately 120,000 clones, of which about 86% are seen a single time; approximately 13% belongs to the top ten. V was clipped by 1 base and J by 7 bases, with 8 bases between them. The CDR3 is made up of 12 amino acids. CDR1 is SEHNR, CDR2 FQNEAQ, per germline (reference sequence). Turning to this clone: Its antigen is as yet unknown.

This sequence was found in an adult with mismatch repair-deficient cancer. This sample comprised peripheral blood, obtained 44 weeks after starting pembrolizumab. V and J are TRBV7-9 and TRBJ2-7, with D possibly being TRBD1 (5 bases). The CDR3 protein is CASSLEGWEQYF. CDR3 nucleotide sequence: TGTGCCAGCAGCTTAGAGGGGTGGGAGCAGTACTTC.